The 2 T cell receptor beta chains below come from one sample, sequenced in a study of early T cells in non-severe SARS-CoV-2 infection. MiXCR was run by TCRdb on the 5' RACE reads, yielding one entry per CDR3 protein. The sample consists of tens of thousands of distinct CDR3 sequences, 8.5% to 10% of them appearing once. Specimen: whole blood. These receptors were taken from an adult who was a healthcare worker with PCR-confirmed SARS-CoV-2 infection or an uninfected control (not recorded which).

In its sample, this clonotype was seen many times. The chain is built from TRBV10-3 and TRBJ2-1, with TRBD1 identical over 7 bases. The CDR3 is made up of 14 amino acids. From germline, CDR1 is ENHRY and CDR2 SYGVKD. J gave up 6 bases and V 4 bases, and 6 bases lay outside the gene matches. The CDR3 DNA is TGTGCCATCAGTGGGACAGGCCCACCCAATGAGCAGTTCTTC. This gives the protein CAISGTGPPNEQFF.

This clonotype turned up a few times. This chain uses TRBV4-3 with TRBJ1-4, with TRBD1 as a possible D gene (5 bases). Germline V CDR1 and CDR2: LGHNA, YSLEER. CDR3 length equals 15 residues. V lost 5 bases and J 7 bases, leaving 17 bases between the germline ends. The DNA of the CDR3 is TGCGCCAGCAGCTACTCCAGGGTTAGGCGTGAAAAACTGTTTTTT. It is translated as CASSYSRVRREKLFF.